This is a list of T cell receptor beta chains from one sample in a study of T cells in Graves' hyperthyroidism and ophthalmopathy. TCRdb reanalysed the multiplex PCR reads using MiXCR and keeps one entry per CDR3 protein. This repertoire shows roughly 660,000 distinct CDR3 sequences, approximately 15% found once; its top ten account for roughly a sixth. The sequenced sample was blood. All receptors derive from a man between 50 and 59 years old with Graves' hyperthyroidism. CDR3s include the opening cysteine and the closing phenylalanine or tryptophan. The D gene is left open where the match is weak. For some rows the clone size is stated as once, few or many, or as a class when expanded; others skip it.

>TRBV27|TRBJ1-4|few|TRBD1
CASSLPAGQGAENEKLFF
TGTGCCAGCAGTTTACCCGCCGGACAGGGGGCGGAGAATGAAAAACTGTTTTTT
>TRBV19|TRBJ2-1|many|NA
CASSMEGIVSYNEQFF
TGTGCCAGTAGTATGGAAGGGATAGTCTCCTACAATGAGCAGTTCTTC
>TRBV27|TRBJ1-1|many|NA
CASSWGSGETEAFF
TGTGCCAGCAGTTGGGGTTCGGGGGAGACTGAAGCTTTCTTT
>TRBV27|TRBJ2-7|NA|NA
CASSPLTGQILDYEQYF
TGTGCCAGCAGTCCCCTGACAGGCCAAATATTGGACTACGAGCAGTACTTC
>TRBV12-3/TRBV12-4|TRBJ2-7|many|NA
CASRPSRRSYEQYF
TGTGCCAGCAGACCGTCCAGGCGATCCTACGAGCAGTACTTC
>TRBV29-1|TRBJ2-1|NA|NA
CSDNTIASYNEQFF
TGCAGCGACAACACGATAGCTTCCTACAATGAGCAGTTCTTC
>TRBV7-2|TRBJ2-7|many|TRBD2
CASSLAWLADSYEQYF
TGTGCCAGCAGCTTAGCGTGGCTAGCGGACTCCTACGAGCAGTACTTC
>TRBV4-1|TRBJ2-5|NA|TRBD1
CASSQDWDRDVLDF
TGCGCCAGCAGCCAAGATTGGGACAGGGATGTATTGGACTTC
>TRBV28|TRBJ2-7|NA|NA
CASSSRQPAYEQYF
TGTGCCAGCAGTTCGCGACAGCCTGCCTACGAGCAGTACTTC
>TRBV29-1|TRBJ2-2|NA|NA
CSVEKVTGELFF
TGCAGCGTTGAAAAGGTCACCGGGGAGCTGTTTTTT
>TRBV30|TRBJ2-5|many|NA
CAWSLLASETQYF
TGTGCCTGGAGTTTATTGGCATCGGAGACCCAGTACTTC
>TRBV6-5|TRBJ1-1|many|NA
CASSYSSRSAEAFF
TGTGCCAGCAGTTACTCGAGTAGATCCGCTGAAGCTTTCTTT
>TRBV25-1|TRBJ2-1|NA|NA
CASRDRDIREQFF
TGTGCCAGCAGGGACCGCGACATCCGTGAGCAGTTCTTC
>TRBV19|TRBJ1-5|many|NA
CASSIRQEWEPQHF
TGTGCCAGTAGTATACGGCAGGAGTGGGAGCCCCAGCATTTT
>TRBV29-1|TRBJ2-1|many|TRBD1
CSICPGTGSNEQFF
TGCAGCATTTGCCCCGGGACAGGGAGCAATGAGCAGTTCTTC
>TRBV29-1|TRBJ2-2|NA|TRBD2
CSARPRLADTGELFF
TGCAGCGCCCGCCCCAGACTAGCGGACACCGGGGAGCTGTTTTTT
>TRBV6-1|TRBJ2-7|NA|TRBD1
CASTPTGQVSYEQYF
TGTGCCAGCACACCAACAGGACAGGTCTCCTACGAGCAGTACTTC
>TRBV20-1|TRBJ2-5|many|NA
CSAGRAQGIETQYF
TGCAGTGCTGGCCGGGCCCAGGGGATTGAGACCCAGTACTTC
>TRBV2|TRBJ1-1|many|NA
CASSDGFIMNTEAFF
TGTGCCAGCAGTGATGGGTTTATCATGAACACTGAAGCTTTCTTT
>TRBV7-9|TRBJ2-7|NA|TRBD2
CASSSAGTSQDEQYF
TGTGCCAGCAGCTCCGCCGGGACTAGCCAGGACGAGCAGTACTTC
>TRBV7-6|TRBJ1-4|few|NA
CASSPLRSVNEKLFF
TGTGCCAGCAGCCCCCTCCGTAGTGTTAATGAAAAACTGTTTTTT
>TRBV2|TRBJ2-7|many|TRBD1
CASSGTGAGYEQYF
TGTGCCAGCAGCGGGACAGGGGCCGGCTACGAGCAGTACTTC
>TRBV2|TRBJ2-7|many|NA
CASTRGQPDSYEQYF
TGTGCCAGCACTCGCGGACAGCCAGACTCCTACGAGCAGTACTTC
>TRBV27|TRBJ1-5|NA|NA
CASSPGSSQPQHF
TGTGCCAGCTCCCCAGGGTCTAGTCAGCCCCAGCATTTT
>TRBV12-3/TRBV12-4|TRBJ2-2|many|TRBD2
CASRASGSGTGELFF
TGTGCCAGCAGAGCAAGCGGGAGCGGCACCGGGGAGCTGTTTTTT
>TRBV30|TRBJ1-2|many|NA
CAWRQQGVSYGYTF
TGTGCCTGGAGACAACAGGGTGTAAGCTATGGCTACACCTTC
>TRBV25-1|TRBJ2-3|NA|NA
CASSEVGYTDTQYF
TGTGCCAGCAGTGAGGTTGGTTACACAGATACGCAGTATTTT
>TRBV29-1|TRBJ2-7|NA|NA
CSVEVPGDYEQYF
TGCAGCGTTGAAGTCCCGGGGGATTACGAGCAGTACTTC
>TRBV20-1|TRBJ2-1|few|NA
CSAKVNEQFF
TGCAGTGCTAAGGTCAATGAGCAGTTCTTC
>TRBV19|TRBJ2-3|many|NA
CASSIGQYYFADTQYF
TGTGCCAGTAGTATAGGTCAATACTACTTCGCAGATACGCAGTATTTT
>TRBV9|TRBJ2-1|many|TRBD2
CASSFPGLASNEQFF
TGTGCCAGCAGCTTCCCGGGACTAGCAAGCAATGAGCAGTTCTTC
>TRBV7-6|TRBJ2-1|many|TRBD2
CASSGTSGLPSYNEQFF
TGTGCCAGCAGCGGGACTAGCGGCCTCCCATCCTACAATGAGCAGTTCTTC
>TRBV6-1|TRBJ1-2|many|TRBD1
CASVRETGNYGYTF
TGTGCCAGCGTTAGAGAGACAGGGAACTATGGCTACACCTTC
>TRBV28|TRBJ1-6|many|TRBD1
CASSRTGGASPLHF
TGTGCCAGCAGTCGGACAGGGGGAGCCTCACCCCTCCACTTT
>TRBV7-6|TRBJ2-5|NA|NA
CASSFWGAFKETQYF
TGTGCCAGCAGCTTCTGGGGGGCCTTCAAAGAGACCCAGTACTTC
>TRBV3-1|TRBJ2-2|once|TRBD2
CASSQRTSGGTGELFF
TGTGCCAGCAGCCAACGGACTAGCGGTGGCACCGGGGAGCTGTTTTTT